A single T cell receptor (beta chain) is shown here with its context. Its matching antigen is unknown. The data were taken from a study of a mutant IDH1 vaccine in newly diagnosed glioma. Overall study context: Eight vaccine injections were given to patients in weeks 1, 3, 5, 7, 11, 15, 19 and 23. Antecedent treatment encompassed radiotherapy, temozolomide, or their combination; the majority received both.

V shed 2 bases and J 7 bases; nucleotides not matched to a gene: 2. CDR3 length: 12 amino acids. Germline V gene data show CDR1 as SGDLS and CDR2 as YYNGEE. Time point denoted: week 5, during vaccination. All doses held 300 ug of mutant IDH1 20-mer peptide, with topical imiquimod. TCRdb's table, derived via immunoSEQ multiplex PCR, lists solely in-frame clones and lacks some. The table records nearly 55,000 clones, 70% to 90% of them present only once. The receptor's source is a man aged 30-40 years with glioma. This specimen was PBMCs, taken from a glioma patient whose treatment included an IDH1 peptide vaccine. V and J are TRBV9 and TRBJ1-2; TRBD1 matches 7 bases. The CDR3 nucleotides read TGTGCCAGCAGCGTCAGGGGGGCTGGCTACACCTTC. The encoded protein is CASSVRGAGYTF.